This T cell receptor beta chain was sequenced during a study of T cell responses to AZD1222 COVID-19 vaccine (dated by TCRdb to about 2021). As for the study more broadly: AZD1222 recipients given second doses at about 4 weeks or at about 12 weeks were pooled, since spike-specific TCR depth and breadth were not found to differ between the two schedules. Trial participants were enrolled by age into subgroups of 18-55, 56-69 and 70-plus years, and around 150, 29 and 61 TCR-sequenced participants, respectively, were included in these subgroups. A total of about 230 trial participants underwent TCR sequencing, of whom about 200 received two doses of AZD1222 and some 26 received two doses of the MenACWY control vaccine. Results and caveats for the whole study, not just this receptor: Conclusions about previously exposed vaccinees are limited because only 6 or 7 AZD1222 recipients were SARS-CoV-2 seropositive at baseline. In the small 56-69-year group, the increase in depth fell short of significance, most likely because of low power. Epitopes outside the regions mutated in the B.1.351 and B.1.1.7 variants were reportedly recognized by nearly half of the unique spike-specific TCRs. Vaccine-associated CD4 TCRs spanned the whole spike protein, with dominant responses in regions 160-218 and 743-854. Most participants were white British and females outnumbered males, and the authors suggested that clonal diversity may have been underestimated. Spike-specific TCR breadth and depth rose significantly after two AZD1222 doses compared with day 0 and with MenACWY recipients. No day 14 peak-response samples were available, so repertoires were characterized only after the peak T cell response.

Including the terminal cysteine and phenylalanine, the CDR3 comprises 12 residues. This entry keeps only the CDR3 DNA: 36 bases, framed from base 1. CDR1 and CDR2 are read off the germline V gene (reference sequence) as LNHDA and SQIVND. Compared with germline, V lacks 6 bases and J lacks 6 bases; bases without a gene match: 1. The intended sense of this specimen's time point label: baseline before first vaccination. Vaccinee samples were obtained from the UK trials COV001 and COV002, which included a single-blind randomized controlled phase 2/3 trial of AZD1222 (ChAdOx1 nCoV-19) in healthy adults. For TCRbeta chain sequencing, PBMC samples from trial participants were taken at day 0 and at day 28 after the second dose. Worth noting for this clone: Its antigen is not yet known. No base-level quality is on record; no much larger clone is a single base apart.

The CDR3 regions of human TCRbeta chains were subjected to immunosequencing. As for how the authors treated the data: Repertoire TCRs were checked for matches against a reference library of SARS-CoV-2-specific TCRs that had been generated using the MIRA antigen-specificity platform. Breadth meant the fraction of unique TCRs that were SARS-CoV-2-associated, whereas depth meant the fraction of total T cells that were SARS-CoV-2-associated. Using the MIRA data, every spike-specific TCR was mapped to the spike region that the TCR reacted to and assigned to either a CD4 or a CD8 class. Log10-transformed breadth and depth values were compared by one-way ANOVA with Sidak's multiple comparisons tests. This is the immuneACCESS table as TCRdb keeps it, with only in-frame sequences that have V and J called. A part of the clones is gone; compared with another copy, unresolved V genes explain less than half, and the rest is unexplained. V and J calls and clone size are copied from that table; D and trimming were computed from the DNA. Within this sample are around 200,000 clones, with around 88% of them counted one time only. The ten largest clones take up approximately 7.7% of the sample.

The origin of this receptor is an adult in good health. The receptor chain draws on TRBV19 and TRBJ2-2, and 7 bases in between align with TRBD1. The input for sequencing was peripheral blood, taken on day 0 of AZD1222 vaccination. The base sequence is TGTGCCAGTAGGACAGGGTCCGGGGAGCTGTTTTTT. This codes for CASRTGSGELFF.